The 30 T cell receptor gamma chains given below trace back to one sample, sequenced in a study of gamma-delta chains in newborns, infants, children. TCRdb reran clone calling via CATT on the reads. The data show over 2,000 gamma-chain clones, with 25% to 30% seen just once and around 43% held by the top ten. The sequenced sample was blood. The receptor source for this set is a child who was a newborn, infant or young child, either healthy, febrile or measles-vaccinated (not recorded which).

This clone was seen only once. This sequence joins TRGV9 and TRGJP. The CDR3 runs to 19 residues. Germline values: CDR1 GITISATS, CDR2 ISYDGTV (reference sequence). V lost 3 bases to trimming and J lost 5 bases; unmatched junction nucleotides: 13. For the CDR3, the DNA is TGTGCCTTGTGGGAGCTACCTATGGAGGAAGAGTTGGGCAAAAAAATCAAGGTATTT. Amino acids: CALWELPMEEELGKKIKVF.

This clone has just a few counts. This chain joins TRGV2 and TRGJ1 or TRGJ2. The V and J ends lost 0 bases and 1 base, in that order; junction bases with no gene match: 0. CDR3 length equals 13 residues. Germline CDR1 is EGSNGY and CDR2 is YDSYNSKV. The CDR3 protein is CATWDGNYYKKLF. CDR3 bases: TGTGCCACCTGGGACGGGAATTATTATAAGAAACTCTTT.

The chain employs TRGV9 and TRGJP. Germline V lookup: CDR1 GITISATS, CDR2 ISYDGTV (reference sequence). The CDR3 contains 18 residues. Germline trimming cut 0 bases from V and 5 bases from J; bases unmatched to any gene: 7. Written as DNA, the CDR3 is TGTGCCTTGTGGGAGGTGCCTGGCAAAGAGTTGGGCAAAAAAATCAAGGTATTT. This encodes CALWEVPGKELGKKIKVF.

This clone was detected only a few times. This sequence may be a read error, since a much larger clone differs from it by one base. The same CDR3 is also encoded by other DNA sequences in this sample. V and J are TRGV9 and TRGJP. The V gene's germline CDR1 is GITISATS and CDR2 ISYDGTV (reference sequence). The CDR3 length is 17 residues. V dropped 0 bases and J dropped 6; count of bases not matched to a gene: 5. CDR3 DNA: TGTGCCTTGTGGGAGGTGCAAGGAGAGTTGGGCAAAAAAATCAAGGTATTT. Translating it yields CALWEVQGELGKKIKVF.

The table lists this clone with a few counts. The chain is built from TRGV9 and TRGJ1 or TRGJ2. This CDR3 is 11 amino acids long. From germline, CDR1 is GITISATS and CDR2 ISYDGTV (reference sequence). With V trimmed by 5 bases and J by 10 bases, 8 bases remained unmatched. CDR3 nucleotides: TGTGCCTTGTGGGGAGGTGGAAAGAAACTCTTT. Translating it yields CALWGGGKKLF.

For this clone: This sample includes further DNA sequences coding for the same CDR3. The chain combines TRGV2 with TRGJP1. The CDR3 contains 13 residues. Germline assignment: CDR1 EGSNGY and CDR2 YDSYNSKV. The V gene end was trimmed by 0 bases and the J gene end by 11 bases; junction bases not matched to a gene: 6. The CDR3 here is CATWDGPGWFKIF. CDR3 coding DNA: TGTGCCACCTGGGACGGGCCGGGGTGGTTCAAGATATTT.

DNA for the CDR3: TGTGCCACCTCATCCACCGGGAATAAGAAACTCTTT. It specifies CATSSTGNKKLF. The chain is built from TRGV4 and TRGJ1 or TRGJ2. Germline loops: CDR1 EGSTGY, CDR2 YDSYTSSV. The CDR3 has 12 amino acids. J gave up 8 bases and V 8 bases, and 12 bases lay outside the gene matches.

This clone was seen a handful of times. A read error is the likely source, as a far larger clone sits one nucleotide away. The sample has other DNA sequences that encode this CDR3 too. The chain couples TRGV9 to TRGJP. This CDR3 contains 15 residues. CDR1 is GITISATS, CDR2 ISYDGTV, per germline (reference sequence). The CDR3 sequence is CALWEQELGKKIKVF. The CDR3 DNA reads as TGTGCCCTGTGGGAGCAAGAGTTGGGCAAAAAAATCAAGGTATTT.

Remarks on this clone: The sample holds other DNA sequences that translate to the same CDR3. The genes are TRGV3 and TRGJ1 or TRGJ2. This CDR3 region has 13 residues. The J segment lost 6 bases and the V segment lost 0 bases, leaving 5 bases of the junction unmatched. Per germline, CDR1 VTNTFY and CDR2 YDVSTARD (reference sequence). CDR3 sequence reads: CATWDRLRYKKLF. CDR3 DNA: TGTGCCACCTGGGACAGGCTCCGTTATAAGAAACTCTTT.

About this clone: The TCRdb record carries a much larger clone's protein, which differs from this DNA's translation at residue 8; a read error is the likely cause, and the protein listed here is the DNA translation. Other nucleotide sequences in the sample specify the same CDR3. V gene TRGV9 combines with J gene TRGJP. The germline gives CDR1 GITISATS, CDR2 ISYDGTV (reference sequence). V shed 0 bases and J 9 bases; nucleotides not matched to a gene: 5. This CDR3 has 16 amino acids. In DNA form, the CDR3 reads TGTGCCTTGTGGGAGGTGAGAGTGTTGGGCAAAAAAATCAAGGTATTT. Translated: CALWEVRVLGKKIKVF.

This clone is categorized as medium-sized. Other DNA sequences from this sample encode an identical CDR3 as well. CDR3 coding DNA: TGTGCCTTGTGGGAGACGCAAGAGTTGGGCAAAAAAATCAAGGTATTT. Protein product: CALWETQELGKKIKVF. The chain combines TRGV9 with TRGJP. The CDR3 spans 16 residues. Germline CDR1 is GITISATS and CDR2 is ISYDGTV (reference sequence). The ends lost 3 bases at V and 3 bases at J; junction bases unmatched: 2.

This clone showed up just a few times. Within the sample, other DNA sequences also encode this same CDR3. CDR3 DNA sequence: TGTGCCTTGTGGGAGGTGCAAGAGGAGTTGGGCAAAAAAATCAAGGTATTT. It yields the protein CALWEVQEELGKKIKVF. The chain uses TRGV9 and TRGJP. The CDR3 length is 17 residues. V gave up 0 bases and J gave up 7 bases; unmatched junction bases: 6. Germline CDR1 GITISATS, CDR2 ISYDGTV (reference sequence).

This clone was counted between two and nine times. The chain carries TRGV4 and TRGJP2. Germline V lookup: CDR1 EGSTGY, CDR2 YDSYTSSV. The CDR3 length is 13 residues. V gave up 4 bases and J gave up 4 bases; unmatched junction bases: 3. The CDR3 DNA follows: TGTGCCACCTGGGAGCATAGTGATTGGATCAAGACGTTT. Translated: CATWEHSDWIKTF.

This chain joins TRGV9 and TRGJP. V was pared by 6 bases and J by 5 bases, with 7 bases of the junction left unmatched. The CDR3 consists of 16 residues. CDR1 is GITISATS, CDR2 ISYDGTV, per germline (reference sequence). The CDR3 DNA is TGTGCCTTGTGGCCTCATAAAGAGTTGGGCAAAAAAATCAAGGTATTT. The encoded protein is CALWPHKELGKKIKVF.

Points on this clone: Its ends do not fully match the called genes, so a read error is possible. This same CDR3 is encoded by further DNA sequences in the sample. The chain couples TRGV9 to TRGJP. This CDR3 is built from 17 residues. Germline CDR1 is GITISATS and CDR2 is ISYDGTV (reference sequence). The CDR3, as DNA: TGCGCCTTGTGGGAGGTCCGGCAAGAGTTGGGCAAAAAAATCAAGGTATTT. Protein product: CALWEVRQELGKKIKVF.

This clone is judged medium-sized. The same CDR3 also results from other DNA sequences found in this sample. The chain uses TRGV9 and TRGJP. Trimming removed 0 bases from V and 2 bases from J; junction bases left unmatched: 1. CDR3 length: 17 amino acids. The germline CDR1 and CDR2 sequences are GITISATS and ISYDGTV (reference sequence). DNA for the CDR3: TGTGCCTTGTGGGAGGTGAGGCAAGAGTTGGGCAAAAAAATCAAGGTATTT. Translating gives CALWEVRQELGKKIKVF.

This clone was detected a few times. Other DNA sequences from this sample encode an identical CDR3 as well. CDR3: CALWEVRVELGKKIKVF. CDR3 in DNA: TGTGCCTTGTGGGAGGTGCGGGTAGAGTTGGGCAAAAAAATCAAGGTATTT. The chain recombines TRGV9 with TRGJP. The CDR3 spans 17 residues. V dropped 0 bases and J dropped 6; count of bases not matched to a gene: 5. Germline V CDR1 and CDR2: GITISATS, ISYDGTV (reference sequence).

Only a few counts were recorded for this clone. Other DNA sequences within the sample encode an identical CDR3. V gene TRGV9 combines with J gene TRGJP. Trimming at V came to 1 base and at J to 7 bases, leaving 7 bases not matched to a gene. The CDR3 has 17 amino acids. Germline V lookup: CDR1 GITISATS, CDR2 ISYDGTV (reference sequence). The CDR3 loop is CALWEVGDELGKKIKVF. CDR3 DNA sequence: TGTGCCTTGTGGGAGGTAGGAGATGAGTTGGGCAAAAAAATCAAGGTATTT.

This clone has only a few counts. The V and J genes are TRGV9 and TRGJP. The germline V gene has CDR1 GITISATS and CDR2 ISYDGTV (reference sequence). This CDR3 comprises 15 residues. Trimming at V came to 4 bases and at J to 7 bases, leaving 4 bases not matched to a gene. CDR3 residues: CALWDPELGKKIKVF. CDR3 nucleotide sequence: TGTGCCTTGTGGGATCCGGAGTTGGGCAAAAAAATCAAGGTATTT.

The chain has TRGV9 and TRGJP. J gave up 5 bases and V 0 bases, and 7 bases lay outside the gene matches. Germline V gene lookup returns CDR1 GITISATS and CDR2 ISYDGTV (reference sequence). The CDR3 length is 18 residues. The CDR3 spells CALWEVQVEELGKKIKVF. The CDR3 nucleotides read TGTGCCTTGTGGGAGGTGCAGGTAGAAGAGTTGGGCAAAAAAATCAAGGTATTT.

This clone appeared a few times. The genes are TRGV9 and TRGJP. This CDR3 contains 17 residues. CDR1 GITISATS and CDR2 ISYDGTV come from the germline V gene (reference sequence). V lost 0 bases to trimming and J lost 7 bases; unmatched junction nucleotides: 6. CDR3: CALWEVKDELGKKIKVF. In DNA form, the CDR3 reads TGTGCCTTGTGGGAGGTGAAGGATGAGTTGGGCAAAAAAATCAAGGTATTT.

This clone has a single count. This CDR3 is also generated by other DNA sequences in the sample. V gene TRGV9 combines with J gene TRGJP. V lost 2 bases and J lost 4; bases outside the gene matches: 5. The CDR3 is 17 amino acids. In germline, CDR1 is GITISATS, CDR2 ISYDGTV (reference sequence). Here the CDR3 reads CALWEDSQELGKKIKVF. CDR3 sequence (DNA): TGTGCCTTGTGGGAGGATTCTCAAGAGTTGGGCAAAAAAATCAAGGTATTT.

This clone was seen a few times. Here the CDR3 reads CATWDRHGKKLF. The CDR3 coding sequence is TGTGCCACCTGGGACAGGCATGGTAAGAAACTCTTT. The chain couples TRGV3 to TRGJ1 or TRGJ2. Looked up from germline, CDR1 is VTNTFY and CDR2 is YDVSTARD (reference sequence). V lost 0 bases and J lost 9; bases outside the gene matches: 5. The CDR3 length is 12 residues.

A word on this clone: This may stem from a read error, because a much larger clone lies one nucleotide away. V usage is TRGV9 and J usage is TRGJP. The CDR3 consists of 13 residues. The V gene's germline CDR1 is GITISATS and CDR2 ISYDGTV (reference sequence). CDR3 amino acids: CALWESGKKIKVF. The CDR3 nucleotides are TGTGCCTTGTGGGAGTCGGGCAAAAAAATCAAGGTATTT.

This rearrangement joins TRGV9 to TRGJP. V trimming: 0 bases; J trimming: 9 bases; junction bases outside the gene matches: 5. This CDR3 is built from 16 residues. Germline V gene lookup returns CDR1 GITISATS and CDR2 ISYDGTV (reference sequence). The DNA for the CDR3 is TGTGCCTTGTGGGAGGTGAGCGCGTTGGGCAAAAAAATCAAGGTATTT. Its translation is CALWEVSALGKKIKVF.

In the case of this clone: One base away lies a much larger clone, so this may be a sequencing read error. CDR3 DNA sequence: TGTGCCTTGTGGGAGGTGCAGGTGGGCAAAAAAATCAAGGTATTT. Translating it yields CALWEVQVGKKIKVF. The chain has TRGV9 and TRGJP. Trimming removed 0 bases from V and 11 bases from J; junction bases left unmatched: 4. CDR1 and CDR2 from the germline V gene are GITISATS and ISYDGTV (reference sequence). This CDR3 region has 15 residues.

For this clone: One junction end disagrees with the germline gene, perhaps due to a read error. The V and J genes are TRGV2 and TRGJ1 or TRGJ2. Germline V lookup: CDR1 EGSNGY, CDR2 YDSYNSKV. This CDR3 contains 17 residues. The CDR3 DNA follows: TGTGCCACCTGGGACGGTCCCAAGTCAAAAAATTATTATGAGAAACTCTTT. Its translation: CATWDGPKSKNYYEKLF.

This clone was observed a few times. Here the CDR3 reads CATWDGNKKLF. In nucleotides, the CDR3 is TGTGCCACCTGGGATGGAAATAAGAAACTCTTT. This chain uses TRGV4 with TRGJ1 or TRGJ2. CDR1 is EGSTGY, CDR2 YDSYTSSV, per germline. The CDR3 length is 11 residues. The V segment lost 1 base and the J segment 8 bases; nucleotides outside the gene matches: 2.

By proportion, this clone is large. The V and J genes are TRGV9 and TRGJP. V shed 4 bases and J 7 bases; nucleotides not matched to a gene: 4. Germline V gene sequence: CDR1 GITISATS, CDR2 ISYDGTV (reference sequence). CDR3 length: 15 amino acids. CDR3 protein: CALWDGELGKKIKVF. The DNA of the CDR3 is TGTGCCTTGTGGGACGGGGAGTTGGGCAAAAAAATCAAGGTATTT.

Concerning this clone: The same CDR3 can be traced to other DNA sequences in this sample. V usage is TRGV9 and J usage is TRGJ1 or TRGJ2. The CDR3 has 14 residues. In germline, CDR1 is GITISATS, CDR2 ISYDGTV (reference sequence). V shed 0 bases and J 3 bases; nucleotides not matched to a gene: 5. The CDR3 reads CALWEVQGYYKKLF. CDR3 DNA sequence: TGTGCCTTGTGGGAGGTGCAGGGTTATTATAAGAAACTCTTT.